This entry lists 26 T cell receptor beta chains sequenced from one sample in a study of cytomegalovirus exposure and HLA in healthy donors. Sequencing used immunoSEQ multiplex PCR; TCRdb keeps in-frame clones, though not all of them. The sample carries about 86,000 clones, 90% to 95% recorded once. Sequencing was carried out using PBMCs. These receptors came from a man between 18 and 35 years old in good health and CMV-seronegative.

The chain uses TRBV13 and TRBJ1-6; D not certain. The ends were cut back, 3 bases at V and 7 bases at J, with 13 bases in the middle. From germline, CDR1 is PRHDT and CDR2 FYEKMQ (reference sequence). The CDR3 contains 15 residues. DNA for the CDR3: TGTGCCAGCAGCTTTTGGGCCAGCCCGAATTCACCCCTCCACTTT. It encodes CASSFWASPNSPLHF.

This sequence joins TRBV7-6 and TRBJ2-7, with 9 bases identical to TRBD2. There are 15 residues in the CDR3. V shed 5 bases, J shed 6 bases, and the junction held 11 bases outside the gene matches. Per the germline V gene, CDR1 is SGHVS and CDR2 is FNYEAQ. CDR3 sequence reads: CASSRASGISSEQYF. The CDR3 DNA sequence: TGTGCCAGCAGCCGGGCTAGCGGGATATCGAGCGAGCAGTACTTC.

The rearrangement links TRBV19 to TRBJ1-1; TRBD1 is a possible D gene (5 bases). Germline values: CDR1 LNHDA, CDR2 SQIVND (reference sequence). Deletions cut 6 bases from V and 4 bases from J, with 15 bases between. The CDR3 sequence is 14 residues long. CDR3 protein: CASRDRAGFTEAFF. The CDR3 DNA reads TGTGCCAGTAGGGATAGGGCAGGGTTCACTGAAGCTTTCTTT.

V gene TRBV27 combines with J gene TRBJ2-7; maybe TRBD1 (5 bases). Germline V gene sequence: CDR1 MNHEY, CDR2 SMNVEV (reference sequence). There are 13 residues in the CDR3. The germline V and J ends were trimmed by 5 bases and 2 bases, with 10 bases remaining between them. CDR3: CASSPRQPYEQYF. Written as DNA, the CDR3 is TGTGCCAGCAGTCCAAGACAGCCCTACGAGCAGTACTTC.

This clone was counted once. The chain employs TRBV2 and TRBJ1-2; 7 nucleotides line up with TRBD1. The CDR3 covers 13 residues. Germline-derived CDR1 and CDR2 are SNHLY and FYNNEI. V lost 4 bases, J lost 5 bases, and 4 bases stayed unmatched. The CDR3 nucleotides are TGTGCCAGCAGTGTGCAGGGGGGTTATGGCTACACCTTC. Translation gives CASSVQGGYGYTF.

This chain links TRBV5-1 with TRBJ1-6; 7 positions agree with TRBD1. Germline values: CDR1 SGHRS, CDR2 YFSETQ. CDR3 length: 16 residues. V trimming: 1 base; J trimming: 7 bases; junction bases outside the gene matches: 8. The CDR3 here is CASSLYGTEVNSPLHF. CDR3 coding DNA: TGCGCCAGCAGCTTGTATGGGACAGAGGTGAATTCACCCCTCCACTTT.

The rearrangement joins TRBV4-2 to TRBJ1-2; 8 bases fit TRBD1. This CDR3 contains 15 residues. Germline CDR1 LGHNA, CDR2 YNFKEQ. The J segment lost 2 bases and the V segment lost 0 bases, leaving 2 bases of the junction unmatched. DNA of the CDR3: TGTGCCAGCAGCCAAGAAGCAGGGGGCAACTATGGCTACACCTTC. Its protein is CASSQEAGGNYGYTF.

The chain combines TRBV19 with TRBJ1-2, with D possibly matching TRBD1 (5 bases). The V and J ends lost 4 bases and 1 base respectively, with 13 bases between them. CDR1 and CDR2 from the germline V gene are LNHDA and SQIVND (reference sequence). This CDR3 spans 15 amino acids. The CDR3 nucleotides are TGTGCCAGTAGTAGTTTACGGGGGAGTAACTATGGCTACACCTTC. Translation gives CASSSLRGSNYGYTF.

The genes are TRBV6-1 and TRBJ1-2; 7 bases align to TRBD1. Per germline, CDR1 MNHNS and CDR2 SASEGT. The junction had 9 bases not matched to a gene; V was cut back by 7 bases and J by 4 bases. CDR3 length equals 14 residues. The CDR3 bases are TGTGCCAGCACAGCGACAGGGTCCACCTATGGCTACACCTTC. This gives the protein CASTATGSTYGYTF.

The genes are TRBV7-8 and TRBJ2-7; 9 bases are shared with TRBD1. J gave up 4 bases and V 0 bases, and 7 bases lay outside the gene matches. CDR1 is SGHVS and CDR2 is FQNEAQ in the germline V gene. CDR3 length equals 16 residues. CDR3 DNA: TGTGCCAGCAGCTTAGCAAGACAGGGGGATATATACGAGCAGTACTTC. This codes for CASSLARQGDIYEQYF.

This chain joins TRBV11-3 and TRBJ1-1; a possible D gene is TRBD1 (6 bases). This CDR3 contains 14 residues. The V gene's germline CDR1 is SGHNT and CDR2 YENEEA. The V gene lost 1 base and the J gene lost 4 bases, with 10 bases spanning the gap. This CDR3 reads CASSLVAGATEAFF. Here the CDR3 DNA reads TGTGCCAGCAGCTTAGTGGCAGGGGCCACTGAAGCTTTCTTT.

V gene TRBV4-1 combines with J gene TRBJ2-7, with TRBD2 matching 9 bases. CDR3 length equals 16 residues. The germline gives CDR1 MGHRA, CDR2 YSYEKL. Trimming cost V 4 bases and J 0 bases; bases outside gene matches: 7. The CDR3 DNA sequence: TGCGCCAGCAGCCCTCCTAGCGGGATGGGCTCCTACGAGCAGTACTTC. The encoded protein is CASSPPSGMGSYEQYF.

CDR3 nucleotide sequence: TGTGCCAGCAGTCACGGGTTGACCGGGGAGCTGTTTTTT. Residues: CASSHGLTGELFF. The rearrangement links TRBV6-5 to TRBJ2-2, with D unclear. The germline V gene has CDR1 MNHEY and CDR2 SVGAGI. V was shortened by 5 bases and J by 5 bases, with 9 bases between the two germline ends. The CDR3 runs to 13 residues.

The chain has TRBV10-3 and TRBJ2-7; D is perhaps TRBD1 (5 bases). The CDR3 runs 15 residues. Trimming stripped 3 bases from V and 0 bases from J, with 12 bases between. The germline gives CDR1 ENHRY, CDR2 SYGVKD. CDR3 protein: CAISDVSGYSYEQYF. CDR3 bases: TGTGCCATCAGTGACGTTTCAGGGTACTCCTACGAGCAGTACTTC.

The J gene is TRBJ2-7, the V gene TRBV7-9; D is undetermined. With 7 bases removed from V and 2 bases from J, the gap between germline ends came to 18 bases. Germline V gene lookup returns CDR1 SEHNR and CDR2 FQNEAQ (reference sequence). CDR3 length equals 15 residues. The CDR3 region has the DNA TGTGCCAGCACCCCACTGGATAGACTGACCTACGAGCAGTACTTC. Protein: CASTPLDRLTYEQYF.

This clone was counted once. J is TRBJ1-4 and V is TRBV25-1; the D is unclear. V was clipped by 1 base and J by 4 bases, with 13 bases between them. From germline, CDR1 is MGHDK and CDR2 SYGVNS. The CDR3 runs to 16 residues. The CDR3 is CASSESGGRFNEKLFF. CDR3 DNA: TGTGCCAGCAGTGAATCCGGTGGCAGGTTTAATGAAAAACTGTTTTTT.

V gene TRBV28 combines with J gene TRBJ2-7; 12 positions agree with TRBD1. The junction had 7 bases not matched to a gene; V was cut back by 4 bases and J by 3 bases. Germline lookup yields CDR1 MDHEN and CDR2 SYDVKM. CDR3 size: 16 residues. DNA of the CDR3: TGTGCCAGCAGTTCCACCGGGACAGGGGGCGGCTACGAGCAGTACTTC. Its translation is CASSSTGTGGGYEQYF. Combining the CDR3 with reference TRBV28 and TRBJ2-7 gives the whole variable domain DVKVTQSSRYLVKRTGEKVFLECVQDMDHENMFWYRQDPGLGLRLIYFSYDVKMKEKGDIPEGYSVSREKKERFSLILESASTNQTSMYLCASSSTGTGGGYEQYFGPGTRLTVT.

The rearrangement joins TRBV29-1 to TRBJ1-1; unclear D gene. The germline V gene encodes CDR1 SQVTM and CDR2 ANQGSEA. V lost 6 bases to trimming and J lost 5 bases, with 13 bases between them. The CDR3 runs 12 residues. The CDR3 coding sequence is TGCAGCGTGGATAACAGAGAAACTGAAGCTTTCTTT. Amino acid sequence: CSVDNRETEAFF.

J is TRBJ2-3 and V is TRBV5-8; TRBD1 agrees at 7 bases. Germline V gene lookup returns CDR1 SGHTS and CDR2 YDEGEE. The CDR3 loop spans 14 amino acids. V lost 4 bases to trimming and J lost 6 bases; unmatched junction nucleotides: 8. The CDR3 sequence is CASSRTGVRDTQYF. The CDR3, as DNA: TGTGCCAGCAGCCGCACAGGGGTCCGGGATACGCAGTATTTT.

V and J are TRBV4-3 and TRBJ2-7; TRBD1 is a possible D gene (6 bases). Trimming shortened V by 0 bases and J by 5 bases, and 17 bases separated the two germline ends. CDR1 LGHNA and CDR2 YSLEER come from the germline V gene. This CDR3 is built from 16 residues. This chain's CDR3 is CASSQDPDSQSHEQYF. The CDR3 coding sequence is TGCGCCAGCAGCCAAGACCCGGACAGTCAGTCCCACGAGCAGTACTTC.

The table lists this clone with a count of one. This chain links TRBV19 with TRBJ1-4; a possible D gene is TRBD1 (5 bases). The CDR3 length is 14 residues. Deletions cut 2 bases from V and 7 bases from J, with 11 bases between. In germline, CDR1 is LNHDA, CDR2 SQIVND (reference sequence). CDR3 DNA: TGTGCCAGTAGTATAACGGGGGGAGGTGAAAAACTGTTTTTT. Translated: CASSITGGGEKLFF.

CDR3 sequence: CASSGPGDSGELFF. DNA of the CDR3: TGTGCCAGCAGCGGCCCCGGGGACTCCGGGGAGCTGTTTTTT. The chain couples TRBV7-9 to TRBJ2-2, with D possibly matching TRBD2 (6 bases). This CDR3 region has 14 residues. Between the trimmed V and J ends, which lost 5 bases and 6 bases, there was a span of 13 bases. CDR1 is SEHNR, CDR2 FQNEAQ, per germline (reference sequence).

Regarding this clone: The sample has other DNA sequences that encode this CDR3 too. This sequence joins TRBV18 and TRBJ2-7, with TRBD1 matching 7 bases. Looked up from germline, CDR1 is KGHSH and CDR2 is LQKENI. V shed 3 bases and J 0 bases; nucleotides not matched to a gene: 2. CDR3 length: 14 amino acids. The CDR3 nucleotides read TGTGCCAGCTCACCGGGACAGACCTCCTACGAGCAGTACTTC. It specifies CASSPGQTSYEQYF.

V and J are TRBV7-9 and TRBJ2-7; D is ambiguous. This CDR3 contains 12 residues. Germline loops: CDR1 SEHNR, CDR2 FQNEAQ (reference sequence). V lost 3 bases and J 3 bases, leaving 6 bases between the germline ends. The CDR3 nucleotides read TGTGCCAGCAGCTTGCACAGCTACGAGCAGTACTTC. It is translated as CASSLHSYEQYF.

The V and J genes are TRBV9 and TRBJ2-7; TRBD2 aligns across 8 bases. Germline CDR1 is SGDLS and CDR2 is YYNGEE. The CDR3 has 13 amino acids. With V trimmed by 1 base and J by 5 bases, 2 bases remained unmatched. The CDR3 loop reads CASSVSGSHEQYF. CDR3 DNA: TGTGCCAGCAGCGTAAGCGGGAGCCACGAGCAGTACTTC.

J is TRBJ1-2 and V is TRBV21-1. TRBV21-1 is a pseudogene segment. The CDR3 sequence is 15 residues long. CDR3 in DNA: TGTGCCAGCAGCAAAGAGAGGGAAAGGAACTATGGCTACACCTTC. Amino acid sequence: CASSKERERNYGYTF.